The 18 T cell receptor beta chains below all came from one sample that was sequenced in a study of cytomegalovirus exposure and HLA in healthy donors. Data came from immunoSEQ multiplex PCR; TCRdb stores just in-frame clones and leaves some out. The sample lists approximately 160,000 clones; just under 90% were seen once. Sequencing used PBMCs. Receptors were obtained from a woman aged 18 to 35 in good health and CMV-seropositive.

V and J are TRBV11-2 and TRBJ2-1; D possibly corresponds to TRBD1 (5 bases). V lost 1 base and J 4 bases, leaving 14 bases between the germline ends. Germline assignment: CDR1 SGHAT and CDR2 FQNNGV. The CDR3 length is 16 residues. For the CDR3, the DNA is TGTGCCAGCAGCTTAGTTTGGAGTAGGGGTTACAATGAGCAGTTCTTC. Its protein product is CASSLVWSRGYNEQFF.

This clone occurred a few times. This rearrangement joins TRBV7-2 to TRBJ2-5; TRBD2 matches at 8 bases. Trimming took 5 bases from V and 5 from J; bases not matched to a gene: 10. This CDR3 is 15 amino acids long. Germline loops: CDR1 SGHTA, CDR2 FQGNSA. CDR3 residues: CASSHSGDRVETQYF. DNA for the CDR3: TGTGCCAGCAGCCATAGCGGGGATCGGGTGGAGACCCAGTACTTC.

This chain joins TRBV5-4 and TRBJ2-3, with D possibly matching TRBD2 (5 bases). Between the trimmed V and J ends, which lost 0 bases and 5 bases, there was a span of 10 bases. The V gene's germline CDR1 is SGHNT and CDR2 YYREEE (reference sequence). The CDR3 is made up of 14 amino acids. This CDR3 is CASSLARRGDTQYF. DNA for the CDR3: TGTGCCAGCAGCTTGGCCCGTCGGGGAGATACGCAGTATTTT.

This clone was picked up one time. V usage is TRBV18 and J usage is TRBJ2-1; 14 nucleotides line up with TRBD2. V lost 5 bases to trimming and J lost 5 bases; unmatched junction nucleotides: 5. CDR3 size: 16 residues. Germline CDR1 KGHSH, CDR2 LQKENI. CDR3 region: CASSSRLAGGNNEQFF. In DNA, the CDR3 is TGTGCCAGCTCATCCCGACTAGCGGGAGGGAACAATGAGCAGTTCTTC.

This clone was detected once. The V gene is TRBV27, the J gene TRBJ2-7; 12 bases map to TRBD2. Trimming removed 2 bases from V and 1 base from J; junction bases left unmatched: 0. Germline values: CDR1 MNHEY, CDR2 SMNVEV (reference sequence). The CDR3 is 15 residues long. CDR3: CASSLLAGGSYEQYF. DNA of the CDR3: TGTGCCAGCAGTTTACTAGCGGGAGGGTCCTACGAGCAGTACTTC.

V usage is TRBV5-8 and J usage is TRBJ2-5, with unresolved D. Germline CDR1 and CDR2: SGHTS and YDEGEE. Trimming cost V 2 bases and J 5 bases, with 7 bases left between them. This CDR3 region has 12 residues. Here the CDR3 reads CASSFLGETQYF. In DNA form, the CDR3 reads TGTGCCAGCAGCTTTCTCGGGGAGACCCAGTACTTC. The full variable domain, in which reference TRBV5-8 and TRBJ2-5 provide the parts outside the CDR3, is EAGVTQSPTHLIKTRGQQATLRCSPISGHTSVYWYQQALGLGLQFLLWYDEGEERNRGNFPPRFSGRQFPNYSSELNVNALELEDSALYLCASSFLGETQYFGPGTRLLVL.

The chain links TRBV14 to TRBJ1-5; 7 bases line up with TRBD1. This CDR3 is built from 18 residues. The junction had 9 bases not matched to a gene; V was cut back by 1 base and J by 0 bases. Germline V CDR1 and CDR2: SGHDN, FVKESK. The CDR3 coding sequence is TGTGCCAGCAGCCAAGTCTACCGACAGGGTCTTAGCAATCAGCCCCAGCATTTT. Its translation is CASSQVYRQGLSNQPQHF.

The chain carries TRBV4-3 and TRBJ2-1; 10 nucleotides match TRBD2. V gave up 3 bases and J gave up 6 bases; unmatched junction bases: 5. CDR3 length equals 15 residues. Germline V gene lookup returns CDR1 LGHNA and CDR2 YSLEER. The CDR3 sequence is CASSQGTSVGNEQFF. In DNA form, the CDR3 reads TGCGCCAGCAGCCAGGGGACTAGCGTAGGCAATGAGCAGTTCTTC.

CDR3: CASGTRWYPGELFF. CDR3 sequence (DNA): TGTGCCAGTGGGACTAGATGGTACCCCGGGGAGCTGTTTTTT. V gene TRBV28 combines with J gene TRBJ2-2, with 8 bases identical to TRBD2. Germline values: CDR1 MDHEN, CDR2 SYDVKM. This CDR3 comprises 14 residues. V was pared by 9 bases and J by 6 bases, with 9 bases of the junction left unmatched.

The chain combines TRBV6-1 with TRBJ1-1; TRBD1 aligns across 9 bases. The CDR3 loop spans 11 amino acids. The ends lost 3 bases at V and 14 bases at J; junction bases unmatched: 4. Germline V gene lookup returns CDR1 MNHNS and CDR2 SASEGT. Written as DNA, the CDR3 is TGTGCCAGCAGTGATGGACAGGGGACGTTCTTT. Translation: CASSDGQGTFF.

The V and J genes are TRBV5-6 and TRBJ2-2; no definite D call. V lost 1 base and J lost 4, with 2 bases in between. CDR3 length: 12 amino acids. Germline lookup yields CDR1 SGHDT and CDR2 YYEEEE. CDR3 amino acids: CASSLLTGELFF. In DNA form, the CDR3 reads TGTGCCAGCAGCTTGCTCACCGGGGAGCTGTTTTTT.

The chain uses TRBV19 and TRBJ2-2; TRBD2 agrees at 11 bases. V lost 9 bases to trimming and J lost 3 bases; unmatched junction nucleotides: 6. Germline V gives CDR1 LNHDA, CDR2 SQIVND (reference sequence). CDR3 length: 15 residues. CDR3 in DNA: TGTGCCAGCAGTCGGACTAGCGGGTACACCGGGGAGCTGTTTTTT. It encodes CASSRTSGYTGELFF.

CDR3: CASRPRGQDTQYF. The CDR3 DNA reads as TGTGCCAGCAGGCCAAGAGGTCAAGATACGCAGTATTTT. This chain links TRBV7-9 with TRBJ2-3; D is uncertain. This CDR3 has 13 amino acids. V was cut by 6 bases and J by 5 bases, with 12 bases left in between. The germline CDR1 and CDR2 sequences are SEHNR and FQNEAQ (reference sequence).

This clone was counted between two and nine times. J is TRBJ1-1 and V is TRBV4-2, with D possibly TRBD1 on 5 matching bases. This CDR3 has 14 residues. The germline gives CDR1 LGHNA, CDR2 YNFKEQ. V lost 4 bases and J 2 bases, leaving 11 bases between the germline ends. This CDR3 reads CASSRGGFNTEAFF. CDR3 sequence (DNA): TGTGCCAGCAGCCGGGGGGGGTTTAACACTGAAGCTTTCTTT.

The rearrangement uses TRBV19 and TRBJ1-3; no clear D gene. The CDR3 consists of 17 residues. Trimming pared 10 bases from V and 0 bases from J, leaving 22 bases between. Germline CDR1 LNHDA, CDR2 SQIVND (reference sequence). The CDR3 here is CATHRGLGRPSGNTIYF. The CDR3 DNA reads as TGTGCCACCCACCGAGGTCTCGGCAGACCCTCTGGAAACACCATATATTTT. The variable domain in full, completed from reference TRBV19 and TRBJ1-3, reads DGGITQSPKYLFRKEGQNVTLSCEQNLNHDAMYWYRQDPGQGLRLIYYSQIVNDFQKGDIAEGYSVSREKKESFPLTVTSAQKNPTAFYLCATHRGLGRPSGNTIYFGEGSWLTVV.

The CDR3 DNA reads TGCGCCAGCAGCCAACAATCGGGCTACGAGCAGTACTTC. It specifies CASSQQSGYEQYF. V and J are TRBV4-1 and TRBJ2-7; D call uncertain. Trimming left V 2 bases short and J 3 bases short, with 8 bases between. Per the germline V gene, CDR1 is MGHRA and CDR2 is YSYEKL. The CDR3 runs to 13 residues.

As DNA, the CDR3 is TGTGCCAGCAGTATTGGGGGGGCACAAGCAAACTATGGCTACACCTTC. Translation: CASSIGGAQANYGYTF. The rearrangement uses TRBV28 and TRBJ1-2; weak D call: TRBD1 (6 bases). Trimming removed 5 bases at V and 2 bases at J, with 18 bases between. CDR1 is MDHEN and CDR2 is SYDVKM in the germline V gene. The CDR3 is 16 residues long.

This chain joins TRBV4-1 and TRBJ1-3; D is unresolved. Between the trimmed V and J ends, which lost 0 bases and 0 bases, there was a span of 9 bases. The CDR3 totals 16 residues. The V gene's germline CDR1 is MGHRA and CDR2 YSYEKL. The CDR3 sequence is CASSQDLFFSGNTIYF. For the CDR3, the DNA is TGCGCCAGCAGCCAAGATCTGTTTTTCTCTGGAAACACCATATATTTT.